This TCR beta chain emerged from a study of blood T cell repertoires in COVID-19. Background on the study: Sample material is recorded as cDNA or gDNA derived from T cells, B-cell-depleted T cells, or PBMCs.

Self-reported history from a screening survey and questionnaire set each donor's cohort. Two consecutive negative NP/OP PCR tests, clearance, or resolved symptoms defined Cohort 3 recovery. Profiling relied on immunoSEQ multiplex PCR, and the TCRdb table lists in-frame clones only, not all of them. The sample consists of some 420,000 clones, over 75% of them appearing once. Germline trimming cut 1 base from V and 1 base from J; bases unmatched to any gene: 4. The CDR3 has 16 residues. Germline V gene lookup returns CDR1 LGHDT and CDR2 YNNKEL (reference sequence). Material: PBMCs or T cells enriched from blood (not recorded which). This clonotype was sampled from a man aged 30-40 years who had recovered from COVID-19. The chain is built from TRBV3-1 (or the pseudogene TRBV3-2) and TRBJ2-4; 7 bases are a match to TRBD1. This CDR3 reads CASSQGRGLAKNIQYF. The CDR3, as DNA: TGTGCCAGCAGCCAAGGAAGGGGGCTGGCCAAAAACATTCAGTACTTC.